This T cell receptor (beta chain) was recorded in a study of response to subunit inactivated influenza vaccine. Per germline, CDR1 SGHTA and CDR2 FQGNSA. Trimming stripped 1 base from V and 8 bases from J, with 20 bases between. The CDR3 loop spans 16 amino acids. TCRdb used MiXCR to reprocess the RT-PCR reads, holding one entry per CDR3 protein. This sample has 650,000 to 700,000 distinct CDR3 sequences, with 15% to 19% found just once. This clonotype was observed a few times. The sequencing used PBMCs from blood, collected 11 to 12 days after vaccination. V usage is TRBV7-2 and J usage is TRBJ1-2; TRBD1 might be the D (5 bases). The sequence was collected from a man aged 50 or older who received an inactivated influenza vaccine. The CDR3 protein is CASSLGLEGSSRGYTF. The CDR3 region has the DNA TGTGCCAGCAGCTTAGGGCTGGAGGGGTCTTCAAGAGGCTACACCTTC.